This T cell receptor beta chain was sequenced for a study of blood T cell repertoires in COVID-19. Source study methods: The assay estimated nucleated cells by amplifying reference gene primers. Assay used: immunoSEQ multiplex PCR; TCRdb lists only in-frame clones, some missing. V, J and clone size are taken as reported in that table, and D and trimming were inferred from the DNA itself. The data hold 200,000 to 300,000 clones, with 75% to 90% observed a single time. Resolution of symptoms, clearance, or two negative PCRs was present in recovered Cohort 3 donors. Germline V lookup: CDR1 MDHEN, CDR2 SYDVKM. The CDR3 is made up of 18 amino acids.

Sequencing was done on a sample of PBMCs or T cells enriched from blood (not recorded which). The source of this sequence is a man aged 35-49 years who had recovered from COVID-19. The rearrangement joins TRBV28 to TRBJ2-7; tentative D call: TRBD2 (6 bases). In DNA form, the CDR3 reads TGTGCGATAACGCGGCGGGATTACATGACCCAGTTCCTACGGGAGCAGTACTTC. Residues: CAITRRDYMTQFLREQYF. The entire variable domain, with the rest obtained from reference TRBV28 and TRBJ2-7, is as follows: DVKVTQSSRYLVKRTGEKVFLECVQDMDHENMFWYRQDPGLGLRLIYFSYDVKMKEKGDIPEGYSVSREKKERFSLILESASTNQTSMYLCAITRRDYMTQFLREQYFGPGTRLTVT.